The 26 T cell receptor beta chains given below trace back to one sample, sequenced in a study of blood T cells in healthy people across ages. The use of a sample-barcoded 5' primer and a J-beta primer mix characterized a second PCR of 7 to 11 cycles. TCRdb re-analysed the 5' RACE reads in MiXCR, keeping a single row per CDR3 protein. The table has more than 900,000 distinct CDR3 sequences, almost 30% seen once. These records were also assigned to another study, of T cells of mothers and their children.

The material sequenced was blood. Receptors were obtained from a woman between 40 and 55 years old in good health.

This clonotype was found once. The chain recombines TRBV11-2 with TRBJ1-1; 7 bases match TRBD1. The CDR3 contains 14 residues. V shed 10 bases and J 0 bases; nucleotides not matched to a gene: 8. Germline lookup yields CDR1 SGHAT and CDR2 FQNNGV. CDR3 protein: CAISGTELNTEAFF. DNA for the CDR3: TGTGCCATAAGCGGGACAGAGCTGAACACTGAAGCTTTCTTT.

This clonotype showed up many times. This sequence joins TRBV6-5 and TRBJ2-7; 9 bases are shared with TRBD1. V shed 2 bases and J 6 bases; nucleotides not matched to a gene: 2. From germline, CDR1 is MNHEY and CDR2 SVGAGI. The CDR3 loop spans 13 amino acids. The DNA of the CDR3 is TGTGCCAGCAGTTACGGACAGGGGTCCGAGCAGTACTTC. Protein: CASSYGQGSEQYF.

This clonotype was picked up a small number of times. The genes are TRBV5-1 and TRBJ2-3; 7 bases fit TRBD1. There are 15 residues in the CDR3. Germline-derived CDR1 and CDR2 are SGHRS and YFSETQ. V lost 4 bases and J lost 1; bases outside the gene matches: 6. The CDR3: CASSQRQGRTDTQYF. The DNA of the CDR3 is TGCGCCAGCAGCCAGAGACAGGGACGCACAGATACGCAGTATTTT.

This clonotype was observed many times. The chain uses TRBV12-3 or TRBV12-4 and TRBJ2-7; D gene unclear. This CDR3 is built from 13 residues. Trimming removed 5 bases at V and 4 bases at J, with 12 bases between. CDR3 loop: CASSIDTYYEQYF. CDR3 coding DNA: TGTGCCAGCAGTATTGACACCTATTACGAGCAGTACTTC.

The gene calls are TRBV7-8 and TRBJ1-5; TRBD1 is a possible D gene (6 bases). V gave up 2 bases and J gave up 1 base, with 12 bases separating them. CDR1 and CDR2 from the germline V gene are SGHVS and FQNEAQ. The CDR3 loop spans 16 amino acids. CDR3 bases: TGTGCCAGCAGCTTACAGCTCGGGGGCAGCAATCAGCCCCAGCATTTT. Protein sequence: CASSLQLGGSNQPQHF. Looking up the rest from reference TRBV7-8 and TRBJ1-5 gives the full variable domain: GAGVSQSPRYKVAKRGQDVALRCDPISGHVSLFWYQQALGQGPEFLTYFQNEAQLDKSGLPSDRFFAERPEGSVSTLKIQRTQQEDSAVYLCASSLQLGGSNQPQHFGDGTRLSIL.

V gene TRBV28 combines with J gene TRBJ1-1, with no clear D. The V end was cut by 3 bases, the J end by 8 bases, with 19 bases between. CDR1 is MDHEN and CDR2 is SYDVKM in the germline V gene. This CDR3 contains 15 residues. In DNA form, the CDR3 reads TGTGCCAGCAGTTTTTACGTCGTAGGGCTGGGAGAAGCTTTCTTT. Amino acids: CASSFYVVGLGEAFF.

The chain combines TRBV4-3 with TRBJ2-3; 10 bases fit TRBD2. CDR3 length: 18 amino acids. J gave up 2 bases and V 2 bases, and 10 bases lay outside the gene matches. Per the germline V gene, CDR1 is LGHNA and CDR2 is YSLEER. CDR3 in amino acids: CASSQSPTLAGATDTQYF. The DNA for the CDR3 is TGCGCCAGCAGCCAATCCCCCACCCTAGCGGGGGCCACAGATACGCAGTATTTT.

This clonotype was detected many times. This sequence joins TRBV27 and TRBJ2-7; possible D gene TRBD2, 6 bases. The CDR3 is 16 amino acids. V lost 3 bases, J lost 4 bases, and 19 bases lay in between. Germline V gene lookup returns CDR1 MNHEY and CDR2 SMNVEV (reference sequence). CDR3 amino acids: CASSLEGQTYLYEQYF. The CDR3 DNA follows: TGTGCCAGCAGTTTGGAGGGGCAGACCTATCTATACGAGCAGTACTTC.

On this clonotype: Possible read error: a much larger clone is one base away. J is TRBJ2-7 and V is TRBV11-2; 11 bases fit TRBD1. Per the germline V gene, CDR1 is SGHAT and CDR2 is FQNNGV. CDR3 length equals 14 residues. CDR3 amino acids: CASSQGQGVDERYF. CDR3 in DNA: TGTGCCAGCAGCCAGGGACAGGGGGTCGACGAGCGGTACTTC.

Written as DNA, the CDR3 is TGTGCCAGCAGTCGGGCCGGTGAAAAACTGTTTTTT. Translating gives CASSRAGEKLFF. The V call is TRBV3-1, the J call TRBJ1-4; D gene unclear. Germline-derived CDR1 and CDR2 are LGHDT and YNNKEL (reference sequence). This CDR3 comprises 12 residues. The V and J ends lost 6 bases and 7 bases respectively, with 9 bases between them.

As DNA, the CDR3 is TGTGCCAGCAGTTTATCAGCCACGACAGTGGGCTATGGCTACACCTTC. Protein: CASSLSATTVGYGYTF. This chain connects TRBV27 to TRBJ1-2, with D tentatively TRBD1 (5 bases). Per germline, CDR1 MNHEY and CDR2 SMNVEV (reference sequence). The V gene lost 0 bases and the J gene lost 4 bases, with 15 bases spanning the gap. The CDR3 has 16 amino acids.

This clonotype was recorded a few times. J is TRBJ1-2 and V is TRBV20-1; D remains unclear. The ends were cut back, 2 bases at V and 0 bases at J, with 7 bases in the middle. Germline loops: CDR1 DFQATT, CDR2 SNEGSKA (reference sequence). This CDR3 has 13 residues. The CDR3 sequence: CSARQEANYGYTF. In nucleotides, the CDR3 is TGCAGTGCTAGACAGGAAGCTAACTATGGCTACACCTTC.

This clonotype was recorded many times. J is TRBJ2-1 and V is TRBV29-1, with 10 bases lining up with TRBD1. J gave up 6 bases and V 1 base, and 9 bases lay outside the gene matches. Germline V gene lookup returns CDR1 SQVTM and CDR2 ANQGSEA. This CDR3 is built from 16 residues. CDR3 region: CSVEGLGQGGGNEQFF. The CDR3 DNA is TGCAGCGTTGAAGGCCTCGGACAGGGGGGAGGCAATGAGCAGTTCTTC.

This clonotype showed up many times. This chain uses TRBV7-2 with TRBJ2-7; TRBD2 agrees at 15 bases. CDR3 length: 17 residues. Germline V gene sequence: CDR1 SGHTA, CDR2 FQGNSA. J gave up 9 bases and V 0 bases, and 9 bases lay outside the gene matches. CDR3 DNA sequence: TGTGCCAGCAGCTTAGCGATACGGACTAGCGGGGGGGCTGGGCAGTACTTC. As protein: CASSLAIRTSGGAGQYF.

The table lists this clonotype with many counts. The chain recombines TRBV24-1 with TRBJ2-7; D possibly corresponds to TRBD2 (5 bases). Germline V gene lookup returns CDR1 KGHDR and CDR2 SFDVKD. CDR3 length equals 13 residues. V gave up 4 bases and J gave up 7 bases, with 13 bases separating them. CDR3 bases: TGTGCCACCAGTGACGCCGCCGGGGAAGAGCAGTACTTC. Protein: CATSDAAGEEQYF.

This clonotype has at least ten counts. The V gene is TRBV29-1, the J gene TRBJ2-7; the match to TRBD1 covers 8 bases. Per the germline V gene, CDR1 is SQVTM and CDR2 is ANQGSEA. The V gene end was trimmed by 7 bases and the J gene end by 0 bases; junction bases not matched to a gene: 5. The length of the CDR3 is 13 residues. The CDR3 sequence: CSAGQGSSYEQYF. CDR3 sequence (DNA): TGCAGCGCCGGACAGGGTAGCTCCTACGAGCAGTACTTC.

The chain recombines TRBV28 with TRBJ2-7; D is uncertain. The V gene lost 6 bases and the J gene lost 0 bases, with 18 bases spanning the gap. Germline lookup yields CDR1 MDHEN and CDR2 SYDVKM. This CDR3 has 16 residues. CDR3 loop: CASSGRAFNPSYEQYF. CDR3 in DNA: TGTGCCAGCAGCGGTAGGGCCTTTAACCCCTCCTACGAGCAGTACTTC.

Ten or more counts support this clonotype. This chain joins TRBV5-1 and TRBJ2-7, with 8 nucleotides matching TRBD1. The CDR3 extends over 13 amino acids. Germline trimming cut 6 bases from V and 4 bases from J; bases unmatched to any gene: 6. Germline V gene sequence: CDR1 SGHRS, CDR2 YFSETQ. The CDR3 is CASTAGQGYEQYF. CDR3 sequence (DNA): TGCGCCAGCACCGCTGGACAGGGTTACGAGCAGTACTTC.

In regard to this clonotype: The junction departs from germline at one end; a sequencing error may be responsible. The chain links TRBV4-1 to TRBJ2-2; D gene ambiguous. The CDR3 covers 11 residues. Per germline, CDR1 MGHRA and CDR2 YSYEKL. The DNA for the CDR3 is TGCGCCAGCAACCAAGGCGGGGAGCTGTTTTTT. Protein: CASNQGGELFF.

This clonotype occurred many times. J is TRBJ1-5 and V is TRBV10-3, with 10 bases lining up with TRBD1. V lost 6 bases, J lost 5 bases, and 7 bases stayed unmatched. This CDR3 spans 15 amino acids. Germline CDR1 ENHRY, CDR2 SYGVKD. The CDR3 region has the DNA TGTGCCATCAGCTGGGACAGGGGCTTCGATCAGCCCCAGCATTTT. Protein: CAISWDRGFDQPQHF.

In the case of this clonotype: This clone may be a read error of a much larger clone one base away. The gene calls are TRBV10-3 and TRBJ2-3; TRBD2 aligns across 12 bases. Germline-derived CDR1 and CDR2 are ENHRY and SYGVKD. The CDR3 spans 15 residues. The CDR3 loop reads CTTATSGGLTDTQYF. DNA for the CDR3: TGTACCACCGCCACTAGCGGGGGGCTCACAGATACGCAGTATTTT.

This clonotype came up many times. The chain employs TRBV12-3 or TRBV12-4 and TRBJ2-5, with 8 bases fitting TRBD1. The CDR3 consists of 15 residues. The J segment lost 1 base and the V segment lost 8 bases, leaving 9 bases of the junction unmatched. The CDR3 DNA follows: TGTGCCAGCTCGCCTACAGGGGGTGGCCAAGAGACCCAGTACTTC. Its protein product is CASSPTGGGQETQYF.

This chain connects TRBV12-3 or TRBV12-4 to TRBJ2-3; 10 bases line up with TRBD2. V shed 2 bases and J 0 bases; nucleotides not matched to a gene: 8. The CDR3 spans 18 residues. The CDR3 reads CASSLFASTSGSTDTQYF. The CDR3 nucleotides read TGTGCCAGCAGTTTATTTGCCTCGACTAGCGGGAGCACAGATACGCAGTATTTT.

The chain couples TRBV6-5 to TRBJ1-5, with D unclear. V was clipped by 6 bases and J by 4 bases, with 4 bases between them. This CDR3 has 11 amino acids. Germline loops: CDR1 MNHEY, CDR2 SVGAGI. The CDR3 loop is CASSPNQPQHF. DNA for the CDR3: TGTGCCAGCAGCCCTAATCAGCCCCAGCATTTT.

This clonotype appeared many times. The chain joins TRBV20-1 to TRBJ1-1; D gene uncertain. Germline values: CDR1 DFQATT, CDR2 SNEGSKA (reference sequence). Trimming took off 3 bases at V and 4 bases at J, with 9 bases between the two ends. The CDR3 runs to 12 residues. The CDR3 spells CSARDRVTEAFF. In nucleotides, the CDR3 is TGCAGTGCTAGGGACCGGGTCACTGAAGCTTTCTTT.

This clonotype was counted only a few times. The rearrangement links TRBV7-9 to TRBJ2-1; weak D call: TRBD2 (6 bases). Trimming pared 5 bases from V and 6 bases from J, leaving 17 bases between. CDR1 is SEHNR and CDR2 is FQNEAQ in the germline V gene (reference sequence). This CDR3 spans 15 amino acids. CDR3 in amino acids: CASSPRGLRSNEQFF. The CDR3 DNA reads as TGTGCCAGCAGCCCCCGAGGACTACGATCCAATGAGCAGTTCTTC.